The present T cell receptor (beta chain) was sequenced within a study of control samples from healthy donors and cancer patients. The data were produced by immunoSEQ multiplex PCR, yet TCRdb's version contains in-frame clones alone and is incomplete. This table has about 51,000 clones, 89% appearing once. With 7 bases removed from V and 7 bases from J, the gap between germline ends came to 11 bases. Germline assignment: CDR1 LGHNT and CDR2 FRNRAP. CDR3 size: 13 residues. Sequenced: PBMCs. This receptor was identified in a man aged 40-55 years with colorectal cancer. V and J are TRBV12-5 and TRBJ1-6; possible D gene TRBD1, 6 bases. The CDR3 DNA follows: TGTGCTAGTGCCTGGACAGACAATTCACCCCTCCACTTT. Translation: CASAWTDNSPLHF.